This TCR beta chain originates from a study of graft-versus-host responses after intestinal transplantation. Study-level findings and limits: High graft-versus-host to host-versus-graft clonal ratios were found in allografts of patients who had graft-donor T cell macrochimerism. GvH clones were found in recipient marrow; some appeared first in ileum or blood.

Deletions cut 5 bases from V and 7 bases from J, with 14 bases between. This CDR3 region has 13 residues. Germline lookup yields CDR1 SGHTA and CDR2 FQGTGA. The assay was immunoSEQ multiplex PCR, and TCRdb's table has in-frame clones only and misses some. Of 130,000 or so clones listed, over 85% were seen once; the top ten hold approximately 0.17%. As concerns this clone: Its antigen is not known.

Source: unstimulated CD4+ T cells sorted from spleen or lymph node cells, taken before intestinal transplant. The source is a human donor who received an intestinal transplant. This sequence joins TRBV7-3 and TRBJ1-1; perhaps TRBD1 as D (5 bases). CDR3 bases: TGTGCCAGCAGCCAACGGGGGTCGAGTGAAGCTTTCTTT. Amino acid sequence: CASSQRGSSEAFF. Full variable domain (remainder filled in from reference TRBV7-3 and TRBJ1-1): GAGVSQTPSNKVTEKGKYVELRCDPISGHTALYWYRQSLGQGPEFLIYFQGTGAADDSGLPNDRFFAVRPEGSVSTLKIQRTERGDSAVYLCASSQRGSSEAFFGQGTRLTVV.